This TCR beta chain is drawn from a study of Graves' ophthalmopathy and Graves' hyperthyroidism. Across the whole study: Peripheral blood collection took place at initial diagnosis, before any treatment. Findings and caveats of the study: Blood contained most expanded thyroid clonotypes exceeding 0.001 frequency. Using a 13-signature model, the authors split ophthalmopathy from stable hyperthyroidism, with 85% to 90% sensitivity and 70% to 83% specificity.

No donor had other autoimmune disease, uncontrolled infection, pregnancy or lactation. Turning to this clonotype: The antigen remains undetermined.

The V gene's germline CDR1 is SGDLS and CDR2 YYNGEE. Trimming pared 4 bases from V and 2 bases from J, leaving 21 bases between. This CDR3 spans 17 amino acids. RNA transcripts yielded amplified TCR beta CDR3 regions. First-round RT-PCR with HTBI primers preceded a second-round multiplex PCR. TCRdb used MiXCR to reprocess the multiplex PCR reads, holding one entry per CDR3 protein. The table includes some 750,000 distinct CDR3 sequences, roughly 40% detected once. The genes are TRBV9 and TRBJ2-5; D gene unclear. This sequence originates from an adult man with Graves' ophthalmopathy. Sample: peripheral blood. The chain's CDR3 is CASSPFPPEAPQETQYF. CDR3 DNA sequence: TGTGCCAGCAGCCCATTCCCCCCCGAGGCCCCACAAGAGACCCAGTACTTC.